This paragraph covers one T cell receptor beta chain sequence. The sample belongs to a study of preoperative IRX-2 immunotherapy in early breast cancer. Treatment: preoperative locoregional IRX-2 cytokine immunotherapy. This phase Ib study tested locoregional IRX-2 cytokine immunotherapy given before surgery. There are 13 residues in the CDR3. V dropped 5 bases and J dropped 3 bases, with 10 bases sitting between them. Looked up from germline, CDR1 is SGHVS and CDR2 is FQNEAQ. Data came from immunoSEQ multiplex PCR; TCRdb stores just in-frame clones and leaves some out. The sample holds approximately 100,000 clones; 86% are singletons and the top ten take around 2.1%.

This material consisted of tumor tissue, taken after IRX-2 immunotherapy. The chain recombines TRBV7-8 with TRBJ1-1; D unresolved. The receptor comes from a human donor with breast cancer. This CDR3 is CASSRSPDTEAFF. In DNA form, the CDR3 reads TGTGCCAGCAGCCGTAGCCCTGACACTGAAGCTTTCTTT.